This T cell receptor (beta chain) came from a study of cytomegalovirus exposure and HLA in healthy donors. The PCR contained 60 Vbeta and 13 Jbeta primers. The assay was immunoSEQ multiplex PCR, and TCRdb's table has in-frame clones only and misses some. The profile shows tens of thousands of clones, about 71% of them singletons. V was trimmed by 5 bases and J by 5 bases, leaving 19 bases between them. Germline V CDR1 and CDR2: SGHTA, FQGNSA. This CDR3 is 15 amino acids long. The material sequenced was PBMCs. This receptor was identified in a woman aged 45 to 65 in good health and CMV-seropositive. The genes are TRBV7-2 and TRBJ2-7; possibly TRBD1 for D (5 bases). CDR3 loop: CASSTRVAGQNEQYF. CDR3 bases: TGTGCCAGCAGCACCAGGGTCGCCGGTCAGAACGAGCAGTACTTC. Using reference TRBV7-2 and TRBJ2-7 for the parts outside the CDR3, the full variable domain is GAGVSQSPSNKVTEKGKDVELRCDPISGHTALYWYRQSLGQGLEFLIYFQGNSAPDKSGLPSDRFSAERTGGSVSTLTIQRTQQEDSAVYLCASSTRVAGQNEQYFGPGTRLTVT.